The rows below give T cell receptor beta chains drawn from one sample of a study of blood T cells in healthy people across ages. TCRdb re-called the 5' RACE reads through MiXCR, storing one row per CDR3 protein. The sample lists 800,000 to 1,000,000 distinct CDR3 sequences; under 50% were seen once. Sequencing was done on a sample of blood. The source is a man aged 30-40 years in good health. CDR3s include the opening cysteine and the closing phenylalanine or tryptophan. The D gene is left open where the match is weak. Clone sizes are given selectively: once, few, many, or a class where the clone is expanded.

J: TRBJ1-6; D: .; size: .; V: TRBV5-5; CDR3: CASSLGSGTSHSPLHF; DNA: TGTGCCAGCAGCTTGGGCTCCGGGACATCCCATTCACCCCTCCACTTT
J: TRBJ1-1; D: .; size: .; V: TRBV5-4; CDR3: CASSLGGKGLRGTEAFF; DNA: TGTGCCAGCAGCTTGGGAGGGAAAGGGCTTAGAGGCACTGAAGCTTTCTTT
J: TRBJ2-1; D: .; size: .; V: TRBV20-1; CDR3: CSWTFNYNEQFF; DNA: TGCAGTTGGACGTTTAATTACAATGAGCAGTTCTTC
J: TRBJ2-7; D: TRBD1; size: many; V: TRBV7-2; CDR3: CASSSPGQGVYEQYF; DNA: TGTGCCAGCAGCTCTCCGGGACAGGGAGTCTACGAGCAGTACTTC
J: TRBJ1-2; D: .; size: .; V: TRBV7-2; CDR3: CASSPNSEAHYGYTF; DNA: TGTGCCAGCAGCCCCAATTCCGAGGCGCACTATGGCTACACCTTC
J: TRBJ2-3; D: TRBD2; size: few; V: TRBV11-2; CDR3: CASSLERTSPGYF; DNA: TGTGCCAGCAGCTTAGAAAGGACTAGCCCGGGGTATTTT
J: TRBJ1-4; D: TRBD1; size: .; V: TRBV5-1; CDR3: CASSLGDRINEKLFF; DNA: TGCGCCAGCAGCTTGGGGGACAGGATTAATGAAAAACTGTTTTTT
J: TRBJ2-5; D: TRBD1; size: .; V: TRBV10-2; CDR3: CASSEPQGRNEQYF; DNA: TGCGCCAGCAGTGAGCCACAGGGGCGGAATGAGCAGTACTTC
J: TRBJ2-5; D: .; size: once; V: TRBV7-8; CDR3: CASSLQGNSQETQYF; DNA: TGTGCCAGCAGCTTACAGGGAAATTCCCAAGAGACCCAGTACTTC
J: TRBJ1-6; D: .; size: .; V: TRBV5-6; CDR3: CASSLEGRLGSPLHF; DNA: TGTGCCAGCAGCTTGGAGGGCCGTTTAGGGTCACCCCTCCACTTT
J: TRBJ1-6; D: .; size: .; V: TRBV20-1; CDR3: CSASQGSSYNSPLHF; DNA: TGCAGTGCTAGCCAAGGAAGTTCCTATAATTCACCCCTCCACTTT
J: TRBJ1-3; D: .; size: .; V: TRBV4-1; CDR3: CASSQENDSGNTIYF; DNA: TGCGCCAGCAGCCAAGAGAATGACTCTGGAAACACCATATATTTT
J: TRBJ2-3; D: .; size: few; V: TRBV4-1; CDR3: CASSQELLGPQYF; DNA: TGCGCCAGCAGCCAAGAGCTCCTAGGGCCGCAGTATTTT
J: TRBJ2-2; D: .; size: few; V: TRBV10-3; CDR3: CAISEYASVDTGELFF; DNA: TGTGCCATCAGTGAGTACGCTAGCGTGGACACCGGGGAGCTGTTTTTT
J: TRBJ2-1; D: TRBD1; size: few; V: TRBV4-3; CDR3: CASSEGPGQGPNEQFF; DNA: TGCGCCAGCAGCGAGGGGCCGGGACAGGGTCCCAATGAGCAGTTCTTC
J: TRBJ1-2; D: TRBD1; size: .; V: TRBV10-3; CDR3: CAIRREQGYGYTF; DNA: TGTGCCATCAGACGAGAACAGGGGTACGGCTACACCTTC
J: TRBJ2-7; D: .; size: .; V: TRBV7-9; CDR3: CTSSLTHEQYF; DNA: TGTACCAGCAGCCTCACCCACGAGCAGTACTTC
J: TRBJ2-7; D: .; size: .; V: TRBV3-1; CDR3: CASSQVVATTYSYERYF; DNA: TGTGCCAGCAGCCAAGTAGTGGCCACCACGTACTCCTACGAGCGGTACTTC
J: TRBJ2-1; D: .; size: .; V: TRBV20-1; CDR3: CSARDYGGTKGYNEQFF; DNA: TGCAGTGCTAGAGATTACGGAGGGACGAAAGGGTACAATGAGCAGTTCTTC
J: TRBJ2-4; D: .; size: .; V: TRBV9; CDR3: CASSAGVDKNIQYF; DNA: TGTGCCAGCAGCGCTGGAGTAGACAAAAACATTCAGTACTTC
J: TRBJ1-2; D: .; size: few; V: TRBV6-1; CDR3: CASEVRGGYTF; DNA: TGTGCCAGCGAGGTCAGGGGAGGCTACACCTTC
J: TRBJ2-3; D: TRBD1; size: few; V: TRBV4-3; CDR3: CASSQDLDRGADTQYF; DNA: TGCGCCAGCAGCCAAGATCTGGACAGGGGCGCAGATACGCAGTATTTT
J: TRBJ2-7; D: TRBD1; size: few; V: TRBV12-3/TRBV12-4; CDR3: CASRTTGRPYEQYF; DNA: TGTGCCAGCAGGACGACAGGGAGACCCTACGAGCAGTACTTC
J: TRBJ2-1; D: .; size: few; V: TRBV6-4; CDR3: CASSDGVENEQFF; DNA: TGTGCCAGCAGTGACGGAGTAGAGAATGAGCAGTTCTTC
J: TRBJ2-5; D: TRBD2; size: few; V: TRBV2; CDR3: CASSEVGSGAGGEQYF; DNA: TGTGCCAGCAGTGAAGTGGGTAGCGGGGCCGGTGGGGAGCAGTACTTC
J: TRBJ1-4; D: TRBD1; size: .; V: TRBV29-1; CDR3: CSVAPGQISEKLFF; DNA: TGCAGCGTGGCTCCGGGACAGATCTCTGAAAAACTGTTTTTT
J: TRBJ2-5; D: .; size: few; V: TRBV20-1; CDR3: CSARVKGLETQYF; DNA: TGCAGTGCTAGAGTTAAAGGGCTAGAGACCCAGTACTTC
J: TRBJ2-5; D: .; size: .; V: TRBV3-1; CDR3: CAGSQMRETQYF; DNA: TGTGCCGGCAGCCAAATGAGGGAGACCCAGTACTTC
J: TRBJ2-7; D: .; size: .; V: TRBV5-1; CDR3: CASSLTGASSYEQYF; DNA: TGCGCCAGCAGCTTGACGGGGGCCTCTTCGTACGAGCAGTACTTC
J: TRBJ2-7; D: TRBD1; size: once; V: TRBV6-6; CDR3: CASSYPGQGEDEQYF; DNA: TGTGCCAGCAGTTACCCGGGACAGGGTGAGGACGAGCAGTACTTC
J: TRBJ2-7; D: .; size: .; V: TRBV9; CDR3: CASSVGDGSYNGQYF; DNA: TGTGCCAGCAGCGTTGGGGACGGTTCCTACAATGGGCAGTACTTC
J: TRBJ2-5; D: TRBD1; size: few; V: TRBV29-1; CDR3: CSVELGQGLEQETQYF; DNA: TGCAGCGTTGAATTGGGACAGGGCTTAGAGCAAGAGACCCAGTACTTC
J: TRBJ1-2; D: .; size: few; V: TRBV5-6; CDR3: CASSLGVRRNSDGYTF; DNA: TGTGCCAGCAGCTTGGGGGTTCGGCGGAATTCGGATGGCTACACCTTC
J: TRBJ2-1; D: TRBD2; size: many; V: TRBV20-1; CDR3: CSARAGTSGYNEQFF; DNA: TGCAGTGCTAGGGCCGGGACTAGCGGTTACAATGAGCAGTTCTTC
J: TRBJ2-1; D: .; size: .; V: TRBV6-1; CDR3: CASGWTASSYNEQFF; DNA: TGTGCCAGCGGCTGGACGGCAAGCTCCTACAATGAGCAGTTCTTC
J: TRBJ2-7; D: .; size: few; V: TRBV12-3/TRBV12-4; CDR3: CASSLFQGKTSGVSEQYF; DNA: TGTGCCAGCAGTTTGTTCCAGGGGAAGACGAGCGGGGTAAGCGAGCAGTACTTC
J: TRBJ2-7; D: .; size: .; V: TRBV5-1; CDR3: CASSLAYLNYEQYF; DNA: TGCGCCAGCAGCTTGGCCTATTTAAACTACGAGCAGTACTTC
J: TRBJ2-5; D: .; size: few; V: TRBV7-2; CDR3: CASSLMGPPETQYF; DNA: TGTGCCAGCAGCTTAATGGGACCACCAGAGACCCAGTACTTC
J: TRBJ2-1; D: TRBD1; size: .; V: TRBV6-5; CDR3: CASSTSGTAYNEQFF; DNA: TGTGCCAGCAGTACCTCCGGGACAGCTTACAATGAGCAGTTCTTC